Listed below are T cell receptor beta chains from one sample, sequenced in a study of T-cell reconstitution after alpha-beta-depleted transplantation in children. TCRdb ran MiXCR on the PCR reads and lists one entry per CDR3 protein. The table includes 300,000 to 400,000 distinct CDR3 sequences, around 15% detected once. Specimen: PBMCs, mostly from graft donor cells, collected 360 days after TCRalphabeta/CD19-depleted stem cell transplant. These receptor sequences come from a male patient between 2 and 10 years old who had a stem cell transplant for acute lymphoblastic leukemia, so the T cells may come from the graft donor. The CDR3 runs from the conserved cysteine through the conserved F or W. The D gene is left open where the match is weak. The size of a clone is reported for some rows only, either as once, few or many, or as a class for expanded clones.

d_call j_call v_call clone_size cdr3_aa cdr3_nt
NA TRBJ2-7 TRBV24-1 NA CATSDLGEQYF TGTGCCACCAGTGATTTGGGAGAGCAGTACTTC
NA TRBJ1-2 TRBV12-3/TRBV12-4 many CASSFRSNYGYTF TGTGCCAGCAGTTTTCGGTCTAACTATGGCTACACCTTC
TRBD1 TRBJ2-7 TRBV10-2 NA CASSVAGGHEQYF TGCGCCAGCAGTGTTGCAGGGGGCCACGAGCAGTACTTC
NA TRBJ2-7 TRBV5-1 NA CASSSSRAGDYEQYF TGCGCCAGCAGCTCCTCTAGAGCTGGTGACTACGAGCAGTACTTC
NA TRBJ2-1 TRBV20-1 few CSARDGTTSSYNEQFF TGCAGTGCTAGAGATGGGACAACCAGCTCCTACAATGAGCAGTTCTTC
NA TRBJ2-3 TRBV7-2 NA CASGRSWDTQYF TGTGCCAGCGGACGTTCATGGGATACGCAGTATTTT
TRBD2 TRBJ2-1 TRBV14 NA CASSRLAGGAEYNEQFF TGTGCCAGCAGCCGACTAGCGGGAGGGGCGGAGTACAATGAGCAGTTCTTC
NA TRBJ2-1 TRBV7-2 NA CASSLAGESEQFF TGTGCCAGCAGCTTAGCAGGGGAGAGTGAGCAGTTCTTC
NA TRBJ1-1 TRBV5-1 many CASSSSLLNTEAFF TGCGCCAGCAGCTCGTCCCTATTGAACACTGAAGCTTTCTTT
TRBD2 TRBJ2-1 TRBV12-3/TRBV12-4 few CASSLDEGLAGINEQFF TGTGCCAGCAGTTTAGACGAGGGACTAGCGGGGATCAATGAGCAGTTCTTC
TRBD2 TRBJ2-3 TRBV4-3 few CASSQEGTSGSTDTQYF TGCGCCAGCAGCCAAGAAGGGACTAGCGGGAGCACAGATACGCAGTATTTT
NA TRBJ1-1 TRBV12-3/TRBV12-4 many CASSFSGDPNTEAFF TGTGCCAGCAGTTTTTCGGGTGACCCGAACACTGAAGCTTTCTTT
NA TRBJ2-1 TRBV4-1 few CASSQDLGYKFF TGCGCCAGCAGCCAAGATCTTGGGTATAAGTTCTTC
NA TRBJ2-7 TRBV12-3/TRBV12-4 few CASSPLLGYEQYF TGTGCCAGCAGTCCCCTTCTGGGGTACGAGCAGTACTTC
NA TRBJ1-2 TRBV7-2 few CASSFRGQEKNGYTF TGTGCCAGCAGTTTCCGGGGACAAGAAAAGAATGGCTACACCTTC
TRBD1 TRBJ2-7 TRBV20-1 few CSARGLGTGFGYEQYF TGCAGTGCTAGAGGATTGGGGACAGGGTTTGGGTACGAGCAGTACTTC
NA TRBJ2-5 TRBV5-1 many CASRVDQETQYF TGCGCCAGCAGGGTTGACCAAGAGACCCAGTACTTC
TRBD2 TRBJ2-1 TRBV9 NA CASSPRSGRLAPSVHNEQFF TGTGCCAGCAGCCCCCGAAGCGGGAGGCTTGCCCCCTCAGTCCACAATGAGCAGTTCTTC
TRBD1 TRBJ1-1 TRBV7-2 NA CASSLATGANTEAFF TGTGCCAGCAGCTTAGCGACAGGGGCGAACACTGAAGCTTTCTTT
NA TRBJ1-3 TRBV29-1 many CSVSSGRNTIYF TGCAGCGTATCGTCAGGGCGAAACACCATATATTTT
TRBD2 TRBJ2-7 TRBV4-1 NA CASSQVRPGLAAYEQYF TGCGCCAGCAGCCAAGTGAGACCGGGACTAGCGGCCTACGAGCAGTACTTC
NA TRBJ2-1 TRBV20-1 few CSARIRENAYNEQFF TGCAGTGCTAGGATCCGGGAGAATGCCTACAATGAGCAGTTCTTC
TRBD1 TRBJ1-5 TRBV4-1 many CASSQDGRGAQPQHF TGCGCCAGCAGCCAAGATGGCAGGGGGGCCCAGCCCCAGCATTTT
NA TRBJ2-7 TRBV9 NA CASSPASWNEQYF TGTGCCAGCAGCCCCGCTAGCTGGAACGAGCAGTACTTC
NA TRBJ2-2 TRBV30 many CAWSVVNTGELFF TGTGCCTGGAGTGTAGTCAACACCGGGGAGCTGTTTTTT
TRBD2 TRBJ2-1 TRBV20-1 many CSAPGLASDEQFF TGCAGTGCACCGGGACTAGCTTCGGATGAGCAGTTCTTC
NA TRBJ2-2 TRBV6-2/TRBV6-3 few CASSPRRTANTGELFF TGTGCCAGCAGTCCCCGCCGGACAGCGAACACCGGGGAGCTGTTTTTT
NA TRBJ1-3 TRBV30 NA CAWSSSQGLEGNTIYF TGTGCCTGGAGCTCCAGCCAGGGTTTGGAAGGAAACACCATATATTTT
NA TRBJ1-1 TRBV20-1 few CSARDSAEAFF TGCAGTGCTAGAGATAGCGCTGAAGCTTTCTTT
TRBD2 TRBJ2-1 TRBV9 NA CASSVAPVGGMSEQFF TGTGCCAGCAGCGTAGCTCCGGTGGGAGGGATGAGTGAGCAGTTCTTC
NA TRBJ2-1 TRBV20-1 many CSAKAPDNEQFF TGCAGTGCTAAGGCGCCCGACAATGAGCAGTTCTTC
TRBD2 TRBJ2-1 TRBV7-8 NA CASSTTMASGLASYNEQFF TGTGCCAGCAGCACCACCATGGCCTCGGGACTAGCGTCATACAATGAGCAGTTCTTC
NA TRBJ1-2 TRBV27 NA CASSLSGGTGYTF TGTGCCAGCAGTTTATCCGGCGGAACTGGCTACACCTTC
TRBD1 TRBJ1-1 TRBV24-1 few CATRSGQGRGDRAEAFF TGTGCCACCAGGTCGGGACAGGGAAGGGGGGATCGCGCTGAAGCTTTCTTT
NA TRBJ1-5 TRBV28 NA CASSLDQDSNQPQHF TGTGCCAGCAGTTTAGACCAGGATAGCAATCAGCCCCAGCATTTT
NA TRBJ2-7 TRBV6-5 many CASSYGSEQYF TGTGCCAGCAGTTACGGGAGCGAGCAGTACTTC
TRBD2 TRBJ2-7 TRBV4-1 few CASSQGYSGRGEQYF TGCGCCAGCAGCCAAGGGTATAGCGGGAGGGGCGAGCAGTACTTC
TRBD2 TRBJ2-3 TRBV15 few CATSTPSGSSVTDTQYF TGTGCCACCAGCACGCCTAGCGGGAGTTCTGTGACAGATACGCAGTATTTT
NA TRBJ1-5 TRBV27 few CASSSLPGVSNQPQHF TGTGCCAGCAGTTCTCTCCCAGGGGTTAGCAATCAGCCCCAGCATTTT
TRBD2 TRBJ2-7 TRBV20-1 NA CSARDGLAGGYEQYF TGCAGTGCTAGAGATGGACTAGCGGGAGGCTACGAGCAGTACTTC
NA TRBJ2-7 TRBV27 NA CASRGSGRPEQYF TGTGCCAGCAGGGGATCAGGGCGGCCCGAGCAGTACTTC
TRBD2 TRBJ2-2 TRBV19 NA CAASGTNTGELFF TGTGCCGCAAGCGGGACGAACACCGGGGAGCTGTTTTTT
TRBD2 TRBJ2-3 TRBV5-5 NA CASSGIAGGNTDTQYF TGTGCCAGCAGCGGAATAGCGGGAGGGAACACAGATACGCAGTATTTT
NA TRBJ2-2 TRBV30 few CAWRVAPNTGELFF TGTGCCTGGAGGGTAGCGCCGAACACCGGGGAGCTGTTTTTT
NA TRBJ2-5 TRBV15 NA CATSRDLVRRSLQETQYF TGTGCCACCAGCAGAGATCTCGTACGGCGATCTCTCCAAGAGACCCAGTACTTC
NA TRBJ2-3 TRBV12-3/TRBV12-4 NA CASSPGGLVDTQYF TGTGCCAGCAGCCCTGGGGGACTGGTAGATACGCAGTATTTT
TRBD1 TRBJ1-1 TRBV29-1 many CSVALGTGGTEAFF TGCAGCGTTGCGTTGGGGACAGGGGGCACTGAAGCTTTCTTT